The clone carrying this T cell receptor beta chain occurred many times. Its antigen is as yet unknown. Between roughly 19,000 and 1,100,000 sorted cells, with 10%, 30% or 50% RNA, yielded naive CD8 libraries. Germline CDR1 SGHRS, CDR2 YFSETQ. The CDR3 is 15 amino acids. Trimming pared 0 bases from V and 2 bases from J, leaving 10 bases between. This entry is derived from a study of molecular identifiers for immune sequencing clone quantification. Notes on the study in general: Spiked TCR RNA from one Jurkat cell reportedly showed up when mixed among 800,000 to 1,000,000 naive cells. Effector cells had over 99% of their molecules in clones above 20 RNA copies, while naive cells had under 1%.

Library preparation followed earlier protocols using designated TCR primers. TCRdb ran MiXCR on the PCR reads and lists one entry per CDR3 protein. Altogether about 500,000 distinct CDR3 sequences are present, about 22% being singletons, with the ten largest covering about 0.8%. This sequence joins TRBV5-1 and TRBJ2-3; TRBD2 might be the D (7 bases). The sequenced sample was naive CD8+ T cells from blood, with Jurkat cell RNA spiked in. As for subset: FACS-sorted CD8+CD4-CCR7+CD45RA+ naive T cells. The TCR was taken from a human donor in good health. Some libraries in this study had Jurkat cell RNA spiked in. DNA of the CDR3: TGCGCCAGCAGCTTGGAGGGGGGGTACACAGATACGCAGTATTTT. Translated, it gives CASSLEGGYTDTQYF.